Presented here are 8 T cell receptor beta chains from one specimen sequenced in a study of blood T cell repertoires in COVID-19. Sequenced by immunoSEQ multiplex PCR; TCRdb stores in-frame clones only, minus some. This sample has 85,000 to 110,000 clones, with around 90% found just once. The sequenced sample was peripheral blood. Receptor source: a man in his forties or fifties in a cohort sampled during active COVID-19.

This clone was found a few times. The V gene is TRBV10-1, the J gene TRBJ1-6, with TRBD1 identical over 10 bases. With 2 bases clipped from V and 14 bases from J, the junction kept 15 bases outside the gene matches. Germline V gene sequence: CDR1 WNHNN, CDR2 SYGVQD (reference sequence). The CDR3 length is 17 residues. The CDR3 DNA reads as TGCGCCAGCAGTGAGGTGCGGGACAGGGGTCTTATGGCATCCCTCCACTTT. Translation gives CASSEVRDRGLMASLHF.

The chain is built from TRBV6-2 or TRBV6-3 and TRBJ2-2, with 11 bases lining up with TRBD1. With 4 bases clipped from V and 2 bases from J, the junction kept 15 bases outside the gene matches. The CDR3 loop spans 20 amino acids. Looked up from germline, CDR1 is MNHEY and CDR2 is SVGEGT. CDR3 DNA: TGTGCCAGCAGTTCCCATCGTCCCGGGACAGGGGGTACTAACACCGGGGAGCTGTTTTTT. Residues: CASSSHRPGTGGTNTGELFF.

This chain connects TRBV6-1 to TRBJ2-5; D not resolved. This CDR3 contains 13 residues. Between the trimmed V and J ends, which lost 3 bases and 1 base, there was a span of 6 bases. Germline loops: CDR1 MNHNS, CDR2 SASEGT. The CDR3 protein is CASSDGAQETQYF. In DNA, the CDR3 is TGTGCCAGCAGTGACGGAGCCCAAGAGACCCAGTACTTC.

This clone was seen a single time. V is TRBV5-1 and J is TRBJ1-3, with D unclear. The CDR3 is 15 amino acids. V was trimmed by 3 bases and J by 0 bases, leaving 10 bases between them. Germline CDR1 SGHRS, CDR2 YFSETQ. CDR3 loop: CASSSPGSSGNTIYF. The CDR3 DNA reads as TGCGCCAGCAGCTCCCCCGGGTCCTCTGGAAACACCATATATTTT.

This clone was found once. The V gene is TRBV6-1, the J gene TRBJ2-7; D perhaps matches TRBD2 (6 bases). The length of the CDR3 is 14 residues. Trimming took off 3 bases at V and 4 bases at J, with 13 bases between the two ends. Looked up from germline, CDR1 is MNHNS and CDR2 is SASEGT. CDR3 in amino acids: CASSDLGGVYEQYF. The CDR3 nucleotides are TGTGCCAGCAGTGATTTGGGGGGTGTGTACGAGCAGTACTTC.

This clone has a single count. The chain combines TRBV14 with TRBJ2-2; 11 positions match TRBD2. V was clipped by 4 bases and J by 1 base; unmatched bases: 5. The length of the CDR3 is 17 residues. The germline gives CDR1 SGHDN, CDR2 FVKESK. The CDR3 bases are TGTGCCAGCAGCCCCCTTAGCGGGGGGGGGAACACCGGGGAGCTGTTTTTT. Amino acid sequence: CASSPLSGGGNTGELFF.

The CDR3 nucleotides are TGTGCCAGCAGCCAAGGGGGCCCCTGGCAGGTGACCCAGTACTTC. Translation gives CASSQGGPWQVTQYF. J is TRBJ2-5 and V is TRBV3-1 (or the pseudogene TRBV3-2), with D maybe TRBD1 (5 bases). Germline V gene sequence: CDR1 LGHDT, CDR2 YNNKEL (reference sequence). This CDR3 comprises 15 residues. V lost 1 base and J 7 bases, leaving 16 bases between the germline ends.

The gene calls are TRBV7-2 and TRBJ2-7; 7 bases agree with TRBD2. There are 13 residues in the CDR3. The V gene end was trimmed by 1 base and the J gene end by 6 bases; junction bases not matched to a gene: 3. Germline V gene data show CDR1 as SGHTA and CDR2 as FQGNSA. CDR3 nucleotides: TGTGCCAGCAGCTTAGAACTAGCGTTCGAGCAGTACTTC. Translated, it gives CASSLELAFEQYF. Based on the CDR3 plus reference TRBV7-2 and TRBJ2-7, the full variable domain is GAGVSQSPSNKVTEKGKDVELRCDPISGHTALYWYRQSLGQGLEFLIYFQGNSAPDKSGLPSDRFSAERTGGSVSTLTIQRTQQEDSAVYLCASSLELAFEQYFGPGTRLTVT.